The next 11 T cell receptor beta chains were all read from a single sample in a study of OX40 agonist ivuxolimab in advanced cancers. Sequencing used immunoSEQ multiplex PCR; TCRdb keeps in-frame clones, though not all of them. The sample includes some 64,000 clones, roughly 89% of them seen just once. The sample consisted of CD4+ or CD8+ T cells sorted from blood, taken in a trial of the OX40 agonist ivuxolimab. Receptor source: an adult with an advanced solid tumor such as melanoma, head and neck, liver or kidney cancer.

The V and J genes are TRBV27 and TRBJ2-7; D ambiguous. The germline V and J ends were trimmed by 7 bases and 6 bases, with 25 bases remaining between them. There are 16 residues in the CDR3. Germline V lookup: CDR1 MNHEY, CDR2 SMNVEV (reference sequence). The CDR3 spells CASNSIGSPNFAEQYF. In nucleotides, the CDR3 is TGTGCCAGCAATTCGATCGGGTCGCCTAATTTCGCCGAGCAGTACTTC.

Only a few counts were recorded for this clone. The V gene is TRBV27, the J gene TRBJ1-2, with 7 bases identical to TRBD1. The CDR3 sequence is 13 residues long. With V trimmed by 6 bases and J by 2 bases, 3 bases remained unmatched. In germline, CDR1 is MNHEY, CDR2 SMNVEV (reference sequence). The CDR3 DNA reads TGTGCCAGCAGCCCGACAGGGAACTATGGCTACACCTTC. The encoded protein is CASSPTGNYGYTF.

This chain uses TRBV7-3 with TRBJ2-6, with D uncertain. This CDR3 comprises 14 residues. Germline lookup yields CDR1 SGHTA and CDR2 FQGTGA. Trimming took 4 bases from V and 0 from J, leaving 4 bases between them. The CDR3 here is CASSSISGANVLTF. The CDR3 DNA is TGTGCCAGCAGCTCTATCTCTGGGGCCAACGTCCTGACTTTC.

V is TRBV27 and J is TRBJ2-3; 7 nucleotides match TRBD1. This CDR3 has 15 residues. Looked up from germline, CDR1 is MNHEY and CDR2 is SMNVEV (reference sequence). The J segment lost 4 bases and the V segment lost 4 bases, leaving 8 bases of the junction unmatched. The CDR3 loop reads CASSSGQLGADTQYF. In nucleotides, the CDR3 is TGTGCCAGCAGTTCGGGACAGTTAGGCGCAGATACGCAGTATTTT.

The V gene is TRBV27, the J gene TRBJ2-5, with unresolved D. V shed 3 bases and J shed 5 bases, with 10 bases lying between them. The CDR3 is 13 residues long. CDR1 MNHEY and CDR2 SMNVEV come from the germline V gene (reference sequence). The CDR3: CASSLPDGETQYF. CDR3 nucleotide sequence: TGTGCCAGCAGTTTGCCCGACGGGGAGACCCAGTACTTC.

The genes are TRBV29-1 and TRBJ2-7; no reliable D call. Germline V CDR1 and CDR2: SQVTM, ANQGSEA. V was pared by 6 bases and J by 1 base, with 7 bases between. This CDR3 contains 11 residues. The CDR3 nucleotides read TGCAGCGTCGCGGATTCCTACGAGCAGTACTTC. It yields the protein CSVADSYEQYF.

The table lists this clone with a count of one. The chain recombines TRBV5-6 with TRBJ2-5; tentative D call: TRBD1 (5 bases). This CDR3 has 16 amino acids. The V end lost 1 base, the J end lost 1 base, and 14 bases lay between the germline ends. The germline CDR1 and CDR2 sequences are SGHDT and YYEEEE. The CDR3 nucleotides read TGTGCCAGCAGCTTGTGGATGGACATGTTCCAAGAGACCCAGTACTTC. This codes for CASSLWMDMFQETQYF.

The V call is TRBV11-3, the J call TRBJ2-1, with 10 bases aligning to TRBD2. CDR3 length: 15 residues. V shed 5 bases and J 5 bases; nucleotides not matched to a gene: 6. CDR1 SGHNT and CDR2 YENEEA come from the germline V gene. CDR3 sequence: CASSPTSGINNEQFF. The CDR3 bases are TGTGCCAGCAGCCCTACTAGCGGGATAAACAATGAGCAGTTCTTC.

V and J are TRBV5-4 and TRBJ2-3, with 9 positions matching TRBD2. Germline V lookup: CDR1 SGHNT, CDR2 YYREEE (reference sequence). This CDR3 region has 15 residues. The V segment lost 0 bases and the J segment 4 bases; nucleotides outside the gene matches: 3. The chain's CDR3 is CASSLGGRGADTQYF. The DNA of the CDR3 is TGTGCCAGCAGCTTGGGCGGGAGGGGTGCAGATACGCAGTATTTT.

CDR3 coding DNA: TGTGCCAGCAGCCCGAGGACTAGCGGGAGGTCGGGGGAGCTGTTTTTT. Translating gives CASSPRTSGRSGELFF. The rearrangement links TRBV9 to TRBJ2-2; 14 nucleotides align to TRBD2. This CDR3 comprises 16 residues. V trimming: 4 bases; J trimming: 8 bases; junction bases outside the gene matches: 7. Per the germline V gene, CDR1 is SGDLS and CDR2 is YYNGEE.

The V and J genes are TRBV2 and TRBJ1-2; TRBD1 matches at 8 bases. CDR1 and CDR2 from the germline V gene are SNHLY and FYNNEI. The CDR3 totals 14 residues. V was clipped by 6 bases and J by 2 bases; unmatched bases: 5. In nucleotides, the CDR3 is TGTGCCAGCAGGGGACGACAGGGGAACTATGGCTACACCTTC. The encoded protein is CASRGRQGNYGYTF.